This T cell receptor beta chain appears in the sequencing data of a study of blood T cell repertoires in COVID-19. Study-wide context: The United States, Italy and Spain provided the acute and convalescent COVID-19 samples. The analysed material was cDNA or gDNA that came from T cells, B-cell-depleted T cells, or PBMCs.

Original processing notes: By means of reference gene primer amplification, nucleated cell counts were estimated. TCRdb's table, derived via immunoSEQ multiplex PCR, lists solely in-frame clones and lacks some. The DNA was the basis for D and trimming; V, J and clone size are from that table. The sample shows about 190,000 clones, roughly 86% of them seen only once. The V end lost 0 bases, the J end lost 4 bases, and 7 bases lay between the germline ends. This CDR3 has 14 amino acids. In germline, CDR1 is SGHRS, CDR2 YFSETQ. The sequencing input was peripheral blood. This chain joins TRBV5-1 and TRBJ1-4; D ambiguous. The receptor was isolated from a woman aged 70-85 years with active or convalescent COVID-19. CDR3 coding DNA: TGCGCCAGCAGCTTGGGAGACAATAATGAAAAACTGTTTTTT. It codes for CASSLGDNNEKLFF.